This T cell receptor (beta chain) was sequenced during a study of blood T cell repertoires in COVID-19. Looking at the study overall: There were acute and convalescent COVID-19 samples, and they came from the United States, Italy and Spain. T cells, B-cell-depleted T cells, or PBMCs provided the cDNA or gDNA that served as material.

Germline CDR1 is SEHNR and CDR2 is FQNEAQ (reference sequence). The CDR3 consists of 16 residues. After removal of 1 base from V and 5 bases from J, the junction contained 11 bases not matched to a gene. Authors' methods: Reference gene primers were amplified, and this amplification served to estimate nucleated cell counts. Generated by immunoSEQ multiplex PCR, the TCRdb table keeps only in-frame clones and is missing some. V, J and clone size derive from that table, while D and trimming were established from the DNA sequence. The table includes approximately 130,000 clones, 60% to 80% detected once.

Sequencing used peripheral blood. V usage is TRBV7-9 and J usage is TRBJ2-7, with TRBD2 matching 7 bases. The TCR originated in a human donor in a cohort sampled during active COVID-19. The DNA for the CDR3 is TGTGCCAGCAGCTTAGTTCTTGCGGGGGACCTACACGAGCAGTACTTC. Amino acids: CASSLVLAGDLHEQYF.